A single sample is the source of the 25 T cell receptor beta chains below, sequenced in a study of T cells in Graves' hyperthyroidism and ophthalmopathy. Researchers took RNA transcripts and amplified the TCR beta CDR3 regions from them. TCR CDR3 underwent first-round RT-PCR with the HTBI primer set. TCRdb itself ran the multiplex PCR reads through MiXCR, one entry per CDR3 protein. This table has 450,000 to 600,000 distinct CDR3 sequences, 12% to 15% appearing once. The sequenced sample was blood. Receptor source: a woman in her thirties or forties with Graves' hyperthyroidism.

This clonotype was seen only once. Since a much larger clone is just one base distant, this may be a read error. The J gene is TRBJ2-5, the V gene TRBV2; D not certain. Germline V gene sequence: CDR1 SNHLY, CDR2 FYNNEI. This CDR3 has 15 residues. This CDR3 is CAGSRFSGDAETQYF. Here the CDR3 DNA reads TGTGCCGGCAGTAGATTTTCTGGGGATGCAGAGACCCAGTACTTC.

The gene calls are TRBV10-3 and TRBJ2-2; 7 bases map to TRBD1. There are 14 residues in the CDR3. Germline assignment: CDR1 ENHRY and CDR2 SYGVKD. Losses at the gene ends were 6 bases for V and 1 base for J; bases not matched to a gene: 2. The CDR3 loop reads CAISRTGNTGELFF. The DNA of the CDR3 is TGTGCCATCAGCCGGACAGGGAACACCGGGGAGCTGTTTTTT.

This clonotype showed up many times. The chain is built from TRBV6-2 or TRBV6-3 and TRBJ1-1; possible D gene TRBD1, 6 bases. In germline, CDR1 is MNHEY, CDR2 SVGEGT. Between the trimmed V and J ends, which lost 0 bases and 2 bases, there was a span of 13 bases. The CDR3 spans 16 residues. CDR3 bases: TGTGCCAGCAGTTACTCGACGGGACACCTAAACACTGAAGCTTTCTTT. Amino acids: CASSYSTGHLNTEAFF.

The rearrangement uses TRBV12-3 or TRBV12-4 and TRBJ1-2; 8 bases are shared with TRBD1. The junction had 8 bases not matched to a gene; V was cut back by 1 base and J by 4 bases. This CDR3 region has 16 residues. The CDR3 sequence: CASSLDRTGRLYGYTF. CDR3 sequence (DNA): TGTGCCAGCAGTTTAGATCGGACAGGGCGGCTCTATGGCTACACCTTC.

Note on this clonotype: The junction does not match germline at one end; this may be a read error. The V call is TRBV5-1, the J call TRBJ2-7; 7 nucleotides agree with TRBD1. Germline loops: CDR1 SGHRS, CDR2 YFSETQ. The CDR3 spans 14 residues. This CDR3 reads CAGSLDAGGGEQYF. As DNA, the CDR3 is TGCGCCGGCAGCTTGGACGCAGGGGGTGGAGAGCAGTACTTC.

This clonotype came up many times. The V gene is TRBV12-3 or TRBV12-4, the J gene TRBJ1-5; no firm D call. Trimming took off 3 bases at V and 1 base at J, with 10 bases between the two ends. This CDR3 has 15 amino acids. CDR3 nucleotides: TGTGCCAGCAGTTTGAACCCCCAAAGCAATCAGCCCCAGCATTTT. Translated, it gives CASSLNPQSNQPQHF.

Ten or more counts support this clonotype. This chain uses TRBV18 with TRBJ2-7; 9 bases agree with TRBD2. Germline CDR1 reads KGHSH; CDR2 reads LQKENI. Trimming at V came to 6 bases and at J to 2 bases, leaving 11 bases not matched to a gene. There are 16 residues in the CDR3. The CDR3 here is CASSPKSPSGTYEQYF. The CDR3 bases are TGTGCCAGCTCGCCAAAGAGTCCTAGCGGGACCTACGAGCAGTACTTC.

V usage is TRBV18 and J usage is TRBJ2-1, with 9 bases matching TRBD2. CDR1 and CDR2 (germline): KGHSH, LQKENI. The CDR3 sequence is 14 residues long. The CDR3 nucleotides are TGTGCGGCTAGCGGGACAAGCTCCTACAATGAGCAGTTCTTC. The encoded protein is CAASGTSSYNEQFF.

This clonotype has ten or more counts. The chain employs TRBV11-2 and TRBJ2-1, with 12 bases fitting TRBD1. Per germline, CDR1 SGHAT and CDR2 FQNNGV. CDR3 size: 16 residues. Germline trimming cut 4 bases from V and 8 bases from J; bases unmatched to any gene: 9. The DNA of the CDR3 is TGTGCCAGCAGCTCGACCCGGGACAGGGGGCGAGATGAGCAGTTCTTC. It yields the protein CASSSTRDRGRDEQFF.

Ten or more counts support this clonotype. In DNA form, the CDR3 reads TGTGCCAGCAGTCAGGGCCCCGTCCCCTACGAGCAGTACTTC. This encodes CASSQGPVPYEQYF. The chain combines TRBV27 with TRBJ2-7, with a tentative D call TRBD1 (5 bases). Trimming shortened V by 5 bases and J by 2 bases, and 13 bases separated the two germline ends. This CDR3 contains 14 residues. Germline assignment: CDR1 MNHEY and CDR2 SMNVEV (reference sequence).

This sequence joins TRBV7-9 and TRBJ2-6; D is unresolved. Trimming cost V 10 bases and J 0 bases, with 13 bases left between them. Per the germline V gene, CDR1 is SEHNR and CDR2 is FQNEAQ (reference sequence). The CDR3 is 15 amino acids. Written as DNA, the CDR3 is TGTGCCACCCCCAACGGAAGCTCTGGGGCCAACGTCCTGACTTTC. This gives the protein CATPNGSSGANVLTF.

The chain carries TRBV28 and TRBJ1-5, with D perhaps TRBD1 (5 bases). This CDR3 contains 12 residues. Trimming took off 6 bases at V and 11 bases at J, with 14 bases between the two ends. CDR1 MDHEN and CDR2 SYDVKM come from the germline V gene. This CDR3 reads CASRTPRGAQHF. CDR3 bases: TGTGCCAGCAGAACACCCCGGGGGGCCCAGCATTTT. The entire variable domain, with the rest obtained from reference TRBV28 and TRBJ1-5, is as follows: DVKVTQSSRYLVKRTGEKVFLECVQDMDHENMFWYRQDPGLGLRLIYFSYDVKMKEKGDIPEGYSVSREKKERFSLILESASTNQTSMYLCASRTPRGAQHFGDGTRLSIL.

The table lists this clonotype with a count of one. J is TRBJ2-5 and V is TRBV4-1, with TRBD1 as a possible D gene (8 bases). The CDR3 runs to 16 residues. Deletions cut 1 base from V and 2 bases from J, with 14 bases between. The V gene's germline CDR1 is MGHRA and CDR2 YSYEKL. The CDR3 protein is CASSQGNRGGQETQYF. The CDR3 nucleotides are TGCGCCAGCAGCCAAGGGAACAGGGGGGGACAAGAGACCCAGTACTTC.

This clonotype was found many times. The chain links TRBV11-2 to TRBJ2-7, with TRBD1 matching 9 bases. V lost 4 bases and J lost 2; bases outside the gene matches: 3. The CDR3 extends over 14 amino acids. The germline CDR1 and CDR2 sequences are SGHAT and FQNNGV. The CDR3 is CASSWDRVTYEQYF. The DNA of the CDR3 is TGTGCCAGCAGCTGGGACAGGGTAACCTACGAGCAGTACTTC.

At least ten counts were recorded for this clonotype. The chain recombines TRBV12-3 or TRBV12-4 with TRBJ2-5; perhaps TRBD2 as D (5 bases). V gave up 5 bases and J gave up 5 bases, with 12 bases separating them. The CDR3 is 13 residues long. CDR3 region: CASSPGDAETQYF. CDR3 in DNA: TGTGCCAGCAGTCCCGGGGATGCGGAGACCCAGTACTTC.

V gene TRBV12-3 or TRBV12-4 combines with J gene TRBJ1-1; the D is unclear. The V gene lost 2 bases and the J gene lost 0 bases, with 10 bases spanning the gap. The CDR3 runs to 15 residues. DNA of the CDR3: TGTGCCAGCAGTTTACGGTCAGGAATGAACACTGAAGCTTTCTTT. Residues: CASSLRSGMNTEAFF.

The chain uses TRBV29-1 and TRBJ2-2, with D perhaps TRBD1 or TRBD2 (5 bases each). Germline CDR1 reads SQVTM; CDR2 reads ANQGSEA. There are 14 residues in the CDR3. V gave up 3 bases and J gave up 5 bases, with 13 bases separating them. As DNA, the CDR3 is TGCAGCGTTGAGAGGCAGGGACCGACCGGGGAGCTGTTTTTT. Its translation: CSVERQGPTGELFF.

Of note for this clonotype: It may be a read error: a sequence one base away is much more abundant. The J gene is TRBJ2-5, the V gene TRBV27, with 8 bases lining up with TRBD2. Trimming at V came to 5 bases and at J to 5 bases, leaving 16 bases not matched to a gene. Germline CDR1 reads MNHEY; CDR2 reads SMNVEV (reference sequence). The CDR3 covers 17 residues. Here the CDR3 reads CASSPRGAGGRSETQYF. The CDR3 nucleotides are TGTGCCAGCAGTCCCCGCGGGGCTGGCGGGAGGAGTGAGACCCAGTACTTC.

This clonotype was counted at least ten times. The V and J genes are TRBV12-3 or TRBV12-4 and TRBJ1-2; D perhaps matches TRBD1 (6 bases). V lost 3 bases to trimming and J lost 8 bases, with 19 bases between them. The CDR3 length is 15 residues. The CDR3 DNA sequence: TGTGCCAGCAGTTTGTGGGGGACACTACTTGGGGGCTACACCTTC. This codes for CASSLWGTLLGGYTF.

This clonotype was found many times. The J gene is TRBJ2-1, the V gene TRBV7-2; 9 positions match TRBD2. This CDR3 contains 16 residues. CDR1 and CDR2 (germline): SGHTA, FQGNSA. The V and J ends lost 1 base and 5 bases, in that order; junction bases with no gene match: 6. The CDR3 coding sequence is TGTGCCAGCAGCTTAGTTAGCCTAGCGGGAAACAATGAGCAGTTCTTC. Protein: CASSLVSLAGNNEQFF.

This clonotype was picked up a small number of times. This chain's CDR3 is CASSHSAGVTGELFF. Written as DNA, the CDR3 is TGCGCCAGCAGCCATTCAGCGGGAGTGACCGGGGAGCTGTTTTTT. The rearrangement joins TRBV4-1 to TRBJ2-2, with TRBD2 matching 8 bases. This CDR3 contains 15 residues. Germline V CDR1 and CDR2: MGHRA, YSYEKL. V lost 3 bases, J lost 5 bases, and 5 bases stayed unmatched.

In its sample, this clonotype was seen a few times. CDR3 sequence (DNA): TGCGCCAGCAGCTCCTACGGGACTAGCGGGAGAAGCACAGATACGCAGTATTTT. Its protein is CASSSYGTSGRSTDTQYF. This chain links TRBV5-1 with TRBJ2-3; 14 bases line up with TRBD2. The CDR3 is 18 residues long. Germline lookup yields CDR1 SGHRS and CDR2 YFSETQ. The V segment lost 3 bases and the J segment 0 bases; nucleotides outside the gene matches: 6.

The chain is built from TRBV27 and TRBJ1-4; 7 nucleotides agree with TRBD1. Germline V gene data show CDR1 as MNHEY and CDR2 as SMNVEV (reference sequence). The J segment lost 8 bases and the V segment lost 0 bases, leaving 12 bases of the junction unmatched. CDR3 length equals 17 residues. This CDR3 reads CASSLSVETGSREKLFF. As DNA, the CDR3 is TGTGCCAGCAGTTTATCGGTAGAGACAGGGTCCAGAGAAAAACTGTTTTTT.

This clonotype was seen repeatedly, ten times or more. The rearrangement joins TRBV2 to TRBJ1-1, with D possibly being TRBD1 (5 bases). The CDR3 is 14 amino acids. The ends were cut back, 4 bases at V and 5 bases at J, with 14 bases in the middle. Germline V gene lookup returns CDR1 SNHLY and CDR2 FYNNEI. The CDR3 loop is CASSVSREGTEAFF. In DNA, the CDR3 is TGTGCCAGCAGTGTTTCCAGGGAGGGTACTGAAGCTTTCTTT.

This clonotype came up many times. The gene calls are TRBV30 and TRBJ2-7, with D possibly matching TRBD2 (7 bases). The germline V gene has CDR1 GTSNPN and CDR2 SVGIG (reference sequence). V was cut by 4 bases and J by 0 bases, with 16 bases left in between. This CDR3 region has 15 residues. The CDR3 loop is CAWNEGGTSSYEQYF. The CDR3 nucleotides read TGTGCCTGGAATGAGGGGGGGACCAGCTCCTACGAGCAGTACTTC.